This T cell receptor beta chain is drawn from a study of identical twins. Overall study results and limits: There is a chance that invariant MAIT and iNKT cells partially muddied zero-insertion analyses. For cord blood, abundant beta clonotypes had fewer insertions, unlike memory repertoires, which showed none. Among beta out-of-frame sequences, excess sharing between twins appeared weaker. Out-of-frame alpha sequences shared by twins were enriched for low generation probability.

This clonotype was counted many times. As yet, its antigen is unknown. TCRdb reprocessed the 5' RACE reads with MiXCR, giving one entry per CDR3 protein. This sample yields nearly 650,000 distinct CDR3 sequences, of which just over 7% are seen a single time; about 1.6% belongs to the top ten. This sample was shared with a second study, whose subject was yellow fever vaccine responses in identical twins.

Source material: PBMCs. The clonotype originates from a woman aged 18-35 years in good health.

CDR3 loop: CSARAEALNYGYTF. CDR3 nucleotides: TGCAGTGCTAGGGCCGAGGCCCTTAACTATGGCTACACCTTC. The chain uses TRBV20-1 and TRBJ1-2; D gene unclear. V dropped 3 bases and J dropped 1 base, with 12 bases sitting between them. CDR3 length equals 14 residues. CDR1 DFQATT and CDR2 SNEGSKA come from the germline V gene (reference sequence).